Listed below are T cell receptor beta chains from one sample, sequenced in a study of PD-L1 blockade in urothelial cancer. Some clones are missing from TCRdb's copy, which holds only in-frame ones; the method was immunoSEQ multiplex PCR. The sample has 45,000 to 50,000 clones; 75% to 90% are singletons. This sample comprised PBMCs, obtained around atezolizumab (anti-PD-L1) treatment. These receptors originate from a man aged 50-59 years with urothelial cancer. CDR3s include the opening cysteine and the closing phenylalanine or tryptophan. Each record gives: V gene, D gene, J gene, clone size, CDR3 DNA, CDR3 protein. The D gene is left open where the match is weak. Some rows have no size entry. The others give once, few or many, or a class for an expanded clone.

TRBV29-1,TRBD1,TRBJ1-2,once,TGCAGCGTTGAAGGGACAGGGGCGATGAGCTACACCTTC,CSVEGTGAMSYTF
TRBV5-1,TRBD2,TRBJ2-7,-,TGCGCCAGCAGCTTGGCCGGGGCGGGAGAGAGCTCCTACGAGCAGTACTTC,CASSLAGAGESSYEQYF
TRBV7-7,TRBD1,TRBJ2-5,once,TGTGCTAGCAGCTTAGTAGCAGGGGGTCCCCAAGAGACCCAGTACTTC,CASSLVAGGPQETQYF
TRBV10-3,TRBD2,TRBJ2-1,-,TGTGCCATCAGCGGAACTAGCGGGGGGGCTAAATCCTACAATGAGCAGTTCTTC,CAISGTSGGAKSYNEQFF
TRBV7-2,TRBD2,TRBJ2-5,-,TGTGCCAGCAGCTTCAGTGTGCGGGGGGGGGAGACCCAGTACTTC,CASSFSVRGGETQYF
TRBV7-8,-,TRBJ2-3,-,TGTGCCAGCAGCTTGGCCCCCGACACAGATACGCAGTATTTT,CASSLAPDTDTQYF
TRBV6-1,TRBD1,TRBJ1-2,-,TGTGCCAGCAGTGAAGCGGTGGACAGGGGGGGCTACACCTTC,CASSEAVDRGGYTF
TRBV10-3,TRBD1,TRBJ2-3,-,TGTGCCATCAGGACAGGGTCGGGTAGCTCAGATACGCAGTATTTT,CAIRTGSGSSDTQYF
TRBV4-1,TRBD2,TRBJ2-1,-,TGCGCCAGCAGCCAAGAGGGACTAGCGGAATACAATGAGCAGTTCTTC,CASSQEGLAEYNEQFF
TRBV7-9,TRBD2,TRBJ2-1,few,TGTGCCAGCCGGGGACTAGCGGGGGGGCTCTACAATGAGCAGTTCTTC,CASRGLAGGLYNEQFF
TRBV5-5,-,TRBJ2-1,-,TGTGCCAGCAGCCTGGGACCAGGGTCCTACAATGAGCAGTTCTTC,CASSLGPGSYNEQFF
TRBV5-1,-,TRBJ2-7,-,TGCGCCAGCAGCGTCGCGGGGGAGCAGTACTTC,CASSVAGEQYF
TRBV10-3,-,TRBJ1-3,-,TGTGCCATCAGCGCCCGGACAGCTTTCTCTGGAAACACCATATATTTT,CAISARTAFSGNTIYF
TRBV4-2,TRBD1,TRBJ2-2,-,TGTGCCAGCAGCCCGGGACAGGTTCCTGGGGAGCTGTTTTTT,CASSPGQVPGELFF
TRBV7-8,-,TRBJ1-1,-,TGTGCCAGCAGCTTACAGGGAACGGGCACTGAAGCTTTCTTT,CASSLQGTGTEAFF
TRBV19,-,TRBJ1-4,-,TGTGCCAGTAGTATAGATTCTTTATCTTCAGTTCTGTTTTTT,CASSIDSLSSVLFF
TRBV19,-,TRBJ1-2,once,TGTGCCAGTAGTATTGCCCAGGGAAGGGCTTCCACCTTC,CASSIAQGRASTF
TRBV5-6,TRBD1,TRBJ2-1,-,TGTGCCGGTGGGCTCCGAGGACAGGGCCTGAATGAGCAGTTCTTC,CAGGLRGQGLNEQFF
TRBV7-6,-,TRBJ2-3,-,TGTGCCAGCAGCTCCCTGGGCAGCACAGATACGCAGTATTTT,CASSSLGSTDTQYF
TRBV7-9,-,TRBJ2-1,-,TGTGCCAGCAGACCGTCCCCCCAGGTCTGGGACACCTACAATGAGCAGTTCTTC,CASRPSPQVWDTYNEQFF
TRBV11-2,-,TRBJ1-1,-,TGTGCCAGCAGCTTAGCCCGAGCAGGGATAGTTTTCTTT,CASSLARAGIVFF
TRBV2,TRBD1,TRBJ1-5,-,TGTGCCAGCACTATGGACAGGGTAAATCAGCCCCAGCATTTT,CASTMDRVNQPQHF
TRBV4-2,TRBD1,TRBJ1-1,-,TGTGCCAGCAGCCAGCACAGGGGCGGTGGCACTGAAGCTTTCTTT,CASSQHRGGGTEAFF
TRBV7-2,TRBD2,TRBJ2-1,-,TGTGCCAGCAGCTTAGGACTAGCGGGAGGGGTTGAGCAGTTCTTC,CASSLGLAGGVEQFF
TRBV20-1,-,TRBJ2-3,-,TGCAGTGCCAGAGCCCCGGATACGCAGTATTTT,CSARAPDTQYF
TRBV6-4,-,TRBJ2-1,-,TGTGCCAGCAGTCCCAAGACTAGCAATGAGCAGTTCTTC,CASSPKTSNEQFF
TRBV28,-,TRBJ1-4,-,TGTGCCAGCAGTTTCCCGGGGGACCTTGAAAAACTGTTTTTT,CASSFPGDLEKLFF
TRBV5-1,TRBD1,TRBJ1-2,-,TGCGCCAGCAGCCAGACAGGGGGCGCCTATGGCTACACCTTC,CASSQTGGAYGYTF
TRBV27,-,TRBJ2-3,-,TGTGCCAGCAGTTTATCCAAACAGGATACGCAGTATTTT,CASSLSKQDTQYF
TRBV30,TRBD2,TRBJ2-1,-,TGTGCCTGGATACCCGGGACTACGATCAATGAGCAGTTCTTC,CAWIPGTTINEQFF
TRBV2,TRBD2,TRBJ2-1,-,TGTGCCAGCAATGGACTAGCGGGGGGGCACTCCTACAATGAGCAGTTCTTC,CASNGLAGGHSYNEQFF
TRBV5-1,-,TRBJ2-1,-,TGCGCCAGCAGCTTTCTGCACTCATCTTACTCCTACAATGAGCAGTTCTTC,CASSFLHSSYSYNEQFF
TRBV5-6,-,TRBJ2-4,-,TGTGCCAGCAGCTCCGGACAGAGGGACATTCAGTACTTC,CASSSGQRDIQYF
TRBV10-2,-,TRBJ1-4,few,TGCGCCAGCAGTGAGTCCGGGGATGAAAAACTGTTTTTT,CASSESGDEKLFF
TRBV7-6,-,TRBJ2-1,-,TGTGCCAGCAGCTTAGAAGACAGCCTGAATTACAATGAGCAGTTCTTC,CASSLEDSLNYNEQFF
TRBV5-1,TRBD1,TRBJ1-3,once,TGCGCCAGCAGCACAGGACAGGGTCGGTACACCATATATTTT,CASSTGQGRYTIYF
TRBV5-6,TRBD1,TRBJ1-2,-,TGTGCCAGCAGACAAACAGGGGGCTATGGCTACACCTTC,CASRQTGGYGYTF
TRBV7-9,-,TRBJ2-4,-,TGTGCCAGCAGCCCCTCCCCGGTAGGGGGTCCCAAAAACATTCAGTACTTC,CASSPSPVGGPKNIQYF
TRBV2,-,TRBJ1-1,few,TGTGCCAGCAGTGAAGTCAGAACGAACACTGAAGCTTTCTTT,CASSEVRTNTEAFF
TRBV30,-,TRBJ2-7,-,TGTGCCTGGAGGGCCGACAGCATCGGCGAGCAGTACTTC,CAWRADSIGEQYF
TRBV5-4,-,TRBJ1-1,-,TGTGCCAGCAGCTTGGACAGGGTAACTGAAGCTTTCTTT,CASSLDRVTEAFF
TRBV7-2,-,TRBJ1-3,-,TGTGCCAGCAGCTCCCGACAGGTTGGGCACTCTGGAAACACCATATATTTT,CASSSRQVGHSGNTIYF